This entry lists 12 T cell receptor beta chains sequenced from one sample in a study of T cell repertoires in cytomegalovirus infection. TCRdb fed the reads into MiXCR, producing one record per CDR3 protein. Here the sample spans 310,000 or so distinct CDR3 sequences, roughly 17% being singletons. The specimen was PBMCs. The receptors derive from a human donor in good health (CMV status not recorded). Some clones in this sample may be carry-over from other donors' samples.

For this clonotype: Being one base from a much bigger clone, this may be a read error. The chain recombines TRBV12-3 or TRBV12-4 with TRBJ1-2; 8 bases agree with TRBD1. The CDR3 totals 14 residues. In DNA form, the CDR3 reads TGTGCCAGCAGTCGGACAGGGCGACTCTATGGCTTCACCTTC. It encodes CASSRTGRLYGFTF.

The rearrangement links TRBV28 to TRBJ1-4; D is uncertain. Trimming removed 4 bases from V and 5 bases from J, with 23 bases in between. CDR1 is MDHEN, CDR2 SYDVKM, per germline. This CDR3 contains 18 residues. CDR3 protein: CASSSAVRARLMNEKLFF. The CDR3 region has the DNA TGTGCCAGCAGTTCCGCCGTACGTGCCAGGCTTATGAATGAAAAACTGTTTTTT.

This clonotype was seen at least ten times. The rearrangement uses TRBV7-2 and TRBJ1-2; a weak D match, TRBD1 (6 bases). Trimming stripped 0 bases from V and 7 bases from J, with 12 bases between. The CDR3 totals 14 residues. Germline V gene lookup returns CDR1 SGHTA and CDR2 FQGNSA. CDR3 residues: CASSLAMDRTGYTF. The CDR3 DNA sequence: TGTGCCAGCAGCTTAGCCATGGACAGAACTGGCTACACCTTC. Using reference TRBV7-2 and TRBJ1-2 for the parts outside the CDR3, the full variable domain is GAGVSQSPSNKVTEKGKDVELRCDPISGHTALYWYRQSLGQGLEFLIYFQGNSAPDKSGLPSDRFSAERTGGSVSTLTIQRTQQEDSAVYLCASSLAMDRTGYTFGSGTRLTVV.

Many counts were recorded for this clonotype. The chain has TRBV7-9 and TRBJ2-1; D might be TRBD2 (7 bases). V was cut by 4 bases and J by 2 bases, with 24 bases left in between. The germline V gene has CDR1 SEHNR and CDR2 FQNEAQ (reference sequence). CDR3 length: 19 amino acids. The CDR3 bases are TGTGCCAGCAGCTCCACCCCTGGGGGGGGGGCCGGTCCCTACAATGAGCAGTTCTTC. Amino acid sequence: CASSSTPGGGAGPYNEQFF.

The table lists this clonotype with a few counts. The chain links TRBV12-3 or TRBV12-4 to TRBJ2-1; D might be TRBD2 (6 bases). With 7 bases removed from V and 5 bases from J, the gap between germline ends came to 15 bases. The CDR3 spans 14 residues. The CDR3 nucleotides read TGTGCCAGCACTACTCGTGCGGGGAACAATGAGCAGTTCTTC. Amino acid sequence: CASTTRAGNNEQFF.

This clonotype came up many times. V is TRBV7-2 and J is TRBJ2-1, with a possible D match to TRBD2 (6 bases). V lost 6 bases, J lost 8 bases, and 11 bases lay in between. In germline, CDR1 is SGHTA, CDR2 FQGNSA. The CDR3 sequence is 12 residues long. The chain's CDR3 is CASRSGGDEQFF. The DNA of the CDR3 is TGTGCCAGCAGATCAGGAGGGGATGAGCAGTTCTTC.

The chain is built from TRBV5-6 and TRBJ1-3, with 9 bases matching TRBD1. The CDR3 is 20 residues long. Germline CDR1 SGHDT, CDR2 YYEEEE. Unmatched junction bases numbered 17, after V lost 4 bases and J lost 0 bases. In DNA form, the CDR3 reads TGTGCCAGCAGCATATTAGGGACAGGGCAGCTAGACAGCTCTGGAAACACCATATATTTT. Translating it yields CASSILGTGQLDSSGNTIYF.

This clonotype was counted at least ten times. The chain combines TRBV20-1 with TRBJ2-5; D is uncertain. Germline lookup yields CDR1 DFQATT and CDR2 SNEGSKA (reference sequence). V lost 0 bases and J 2 bases, leaving 10 bases between the germline ends. This CDR3 region has 14 residues. CDR3 sequence reads: CSARDLDLQETQYF. The CDR3 DNA sequence: TGCAGTGCTAGAGATCTGGACCTTCAAGAGACCCAGTACTTC.

V gene TRBV6-8 combines with J gene TRBJ1-6; D call uncertain. The CDR3 has 18 amino acids. Per the germline V gene, CDR1 is MNHGY and CDR2 is SAAAGT. V dropped 4 bases and J dropped 7 bases, with 23 bases sitting between them. In nucleotides, the CDR3 is TGTGCCAGCAGTTCAGTTGTACGGGTATCCCGCTCGAATTCACCCCTCCACTTT. Translation: CASSSVVRVSRSNSPLHF.

This clonotype has just a few counts. This chain uses TRBV19 with TRBJ1-2; TRBD1 agrees at 7 bases. The germline CDR1 and CDR2 sequences are LNHDA and SQIVND (reference sequence). Germline trimming cut 3 bases from V and 0 bases from J; bases unmatched to any gene: 1. This CDR3 contains 14 residues. CDR3 bases: TGTGCCAGTAGTATCGGACAGGCTAACTATGGCTACACCTTC. It encodes CASSIGQANYGYTF.

The V call is TRBV20-1, the J call TRBJ1-1, with D perhaps TRBD1 (6 bases). This CDR3 contains 13 residues. Germline V gene lookup returns CDR1 DFQATT and CDR2 SNEGSKA (reference sequence). V lost 0 bases, J lost 3 bases, and 8 bases lay in between. This chain's CDR3 is CSARDAGDTEAFF. In DNA, the CDR3 is TGCAGTGCTAGAGATGCAGGGGACACTGAAGCTTTCTTT.

This clonotype was picked up many times. This sequence joins TRBV7-2 and TRBJ2-3; possibly TRBD2 for D (6 bases). The CDR3 has 14 amino acids. Germline-derived CDR1 and CDR2 are SGHTA and FQGNSA. V was pared by 4 bases and J by 9 bases, with 17 bases between. The CDR3 nucleotides are TGTGCCAGCAGCTATGGGGGGACCGTTCGGACGCAGTATTTT. Its protein product is CASSYGGTVRTQYF.